This TCR beta chain was sequenced in a study of blood T cell repertoires in COVID-19. At the level of the study: Material from acute and convalescent COVID-19 was sourced from the United States, Italy and Spain. The analysed material was cDNA or gDNA that came from T cells, B-cell-depleted T cells, or PBMCs.

Germline trimming cut 6 bases from V and 9 bases from J; bases unmatched to any gene: 11. The CDR3 consists of 14 residues. From germline, CDR1 is MDHEN and CDR2 SYDVKM. Per the study methods: It was from reference gene primer amplification that nucleated cell counts were estimated. This table comes from immunoSEQ multiplex PCR, and its TCRdb copy is limited to in-frame clones, with some not included. That table gives V, J and clone size, and the DNA gave D and trimming. The sample consists of under 200,000 clones, about four fifths of them appearing once. This clone was picked up one time. The origin of this receptor is a man in his 70s with active or convalescent COVID-19. The material sequenced was peripheral blood. The chain employs TRBV28 and TRBJ2-1, with TRBD2 matching 7 bases. The CDR3 sequence: CASRGRALQSEQFF. DNA for the CDR3: TGTGCCAGCAGAGGGAGGGCCTTACAATCTGAGCAGTTCTTC.